This T cell receptor beta chain is drawn from a study of shared clonotypes between healthy human individuals. Study conclusions and caveats: Only blood underwent sampling, and tissue repertoires likely differ. On the whole, naive subsets had larger estimated richness than memory subsets had.

A word on this clone: Its specificity is unknown.

Terminally differentiated effector memory CD45RA+ cells were excluded from the naive CD8 cells, which were CD45RO-negative and positively selected for CCR7. Healthy adults negative for HIV, lacking recent acute infections or vaccinations, served as donors. Running of the assay took place at deep level. Profiling relied on immunoSEQ multiplex PCR, and the TCRdb table lists in-frame clones only, not all of them. This table holds around 2.1 million clones, about 93% found once. This receptor was identified in a man younger than 35 in good health. Some clones in this sample may be carry-over from other donors' samples. What was sequenced was naive CD8+ T cells from PBMCs.

For the CDR3, the DNA is TGTGCCAGCAGTACCTTAGACGGGGATCAGCCCCAGCATTTT. Encoded protein: CASSTLDGDQPQHF. V and J are TRBV28 and TRBJ1-5; no clear D. Germline CDR1 reads MDHEN; CDR2 reads SYDVKM. The CDR3 is 14 residues long. V lost 5 bases to trimming and J lost 5 bases, with 13 bases between them.